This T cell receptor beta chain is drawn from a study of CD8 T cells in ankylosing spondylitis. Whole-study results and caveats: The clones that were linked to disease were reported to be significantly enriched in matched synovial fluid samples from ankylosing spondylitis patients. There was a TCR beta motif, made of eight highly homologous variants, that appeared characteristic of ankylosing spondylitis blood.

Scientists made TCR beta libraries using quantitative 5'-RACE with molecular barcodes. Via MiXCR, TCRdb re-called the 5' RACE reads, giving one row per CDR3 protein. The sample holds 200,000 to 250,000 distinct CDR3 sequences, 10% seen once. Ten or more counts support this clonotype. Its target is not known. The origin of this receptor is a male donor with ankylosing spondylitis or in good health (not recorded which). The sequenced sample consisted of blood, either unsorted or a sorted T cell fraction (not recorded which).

The CDR3 nucleotides read TGTGCCACCAGCAATGACAAAAACAATCAGCCCCAGCATTTT. Translation: CATSNDKNNQPQHF. The V and J genes are TRBV15 and TRBJ1-5; unclear D gene. V was clipped by 4 bases and J by 3 bases, with 10 bases between them. Germline loops: CDR1 LNHNV, CDR2 YYDKDF (reference sequence). This CDR3 is built from 14 residues.